A selection of T cell receptor beta chains follows, all from one sample in a study of blood T cell dynamics during melanoma immunotherapy. The assay was immunoSEQ multiplex PCR, and TCRdb's table has in-frame clones only and misses some. In the table there are 6,500 to 7,000 clones, around four fifths of which are singletons. Sequenced material: blood, taken from a patient treated with checkpoint blockade. Source of these receptors: a human donor with melanoma. Some clones in this sample may be carry-over from other donors' samples. The CDR3 runs from the conserved cysteine through the conserved F or W. The D gene is left open where the match is weak. Part of the rows lack a size; the others show once, few, many or a class for expanded clones.

D gene	V gene	clone size	J gene	CDR3 DNA	CDR3 protein
.	TRBV6-5	.	TRBJ1-2	TGTGCCAGCAGATCCTCGGGCGGCTATGGCTACACCTTC	CASRSSGGYGYTF
.	TRBV30	.	TRBJ2-6	TGTGCCTGGACGAGGGACTCTGGGGCCAACGTCCTGACTTTC	CAWTRDSGANVLTF
TRBD2	TRBV15	.	TRBJ2-7	TGTGCCACCAGCAGGGGTCTAGCGGGGGATCACTTACGAGACTTC	CATSRGLAGDHLRDF
.	TRBV9	.	TRBJ2-5	TGTGCCAGCAGCCTGACTACTCGCGGAGAGACCCAGTACTTC	CASSLTTRGETQYF
.	TRBV6-6	.	TRBJ1-5	TGTGCCAGCGGGACATACAATCAGCCCCAGCATTTT	CASGTYNQPQHF
.	TRBV19	.	TRBJ2-7	TGTGCCAGTAGTTTGAACAGGGAGGGCGAGCAGTACTTC	CASSLNREGEQYF
.	TRBV7-2	.	TRBJ2-3	TGTGCCAGCAGCCCACGGAGGCCTCCTACGCAGTATTTT	CASSPRRPPTQYF
.	TRBV5-6	once	TRBJ2-7	TGTGCCAGCAGCCTACAACTAGGTACAGAGCAGTACTTC	CASSLQLGTEQYF
TRBD2	TRBV4-2	.	TRBJ2-7	TGTGCCAGCAGCCAAGATCGGACTAGCGCGGAGCAGTACTTC	CASSQDRTSAEQYF
.	TRBV4-2	.	TRBJ1-2	TGTGCCAGCAGCTTGGGCCTGCGGGGCTACACCTTC	CASSLGLRGYTF
TRBD1	TRBV27	.	TRBJ1-2	TGTGCCAGCAGTGAAAGACAGGGGAACTATGGCTACACCTTC	CASSERQGNYGYTF
.	TRBV19	.	TRBJ2-3	TGTGCCAGTAGTCTCGGAGACTGGCTAGATACGCAGTATTTT	CASSLGDWLDTQYF
.	TRBV30	.	TRBJ1-5	TGTGCCAGCAGCTTGGCAGGGGATCAGCCCCAGCATTTT	CASSLAGDQPQHF
.	TRBV7-2	.	TRBJ2-7	TGTGCCAGCAGCCCGGATGGAGGGCTAGGCTACGAGCAGTACTTC	CASSPDGGLGYEQYF
.	TRBV4-2	.	TRBJ2-1	TGTGCCAGCAGCCAAGGCAGGGAAAGGAATGAGCAGTTCTTC	CASSQGRERNEQFF
TRBD1	TRBV5-1	.	TRBJ2-7	TGCGCCAGCAGCTTGAGACAGGGGGACTACGAGCAGTACTTC	CASSLRQGDYEQYF
.	TRBV5-1	once	TRBJ2-5	TGCGCCAGCAGCTTGGGGGAGCGGATACAAGAGACCCAGTACTTC	CASSLGERIQETQYF
.	TRBV6-1	.	TRBJ2-7	TGTGCCAGCACACAGGGTACCCTGAGCTCCTACGAGCAGTACTTC	CASTQGTLSSYEQYF
TRBD2	TRBV11-1	.	TRBJ2-1	TGTGCCAGCAGCCCGGGGGGGGACCGATACAATGAGCAGTTCTTC	CASSPGGDRYNEQFF
TRBD1	TRBV28	.	TRBJ1-3	TGTGCCAGCAGCGGACAGGGGGCGTCTGGAAACACCATATATTTT	CASSGQGASGNTIYF
TRBD1	TRBV9	.	TRBJ1-2	TGTGCCAGCAGCGCAGGGACAGGTTTAATCGATGGCTACACCTTC	CASSAGTGLIDGYTF
.	TRBV7-3	once	TRBJ2-1	TGTGCCAGCAGCTTAACGGCGGGACGTACATACAATGAGCAGTTCTTC	CASSLTAGRTYNEQFF
.	TRBV7-9	.	TRBJ2-2	TGTGCCAGCAGCTTAGAGGATCCGGGGCGAGGGTTCTTGTCCGGGGAGCTGTTTTTT	CASSLEDPGRGFLSGELFF
.	TRBV30	.	TRBJ1-1	TGTGCCTGGGAGCGTGACACTGAAGCTTTCTTT	CAWERDTEAFF